Below are 12 T cell receptor beta chains sequenced from a single sample in a study of cytotoxic CD8 clonotypes in ibrutinib-treated CLL. Assay used: immunoSEQ multiplex PCR; TCRdb lists only in-frame clones, some missing. The sample records about 330,000 clones, under 70% being singletons. Sequencing was performed on PBMCs, taken after 36 months of ibrutinib treatment. The receptor set was obtained from a human donor with chronic lymphocytic leukemia.

The rearrangement uses TRBV29-1 and TRBJ1-1; TRBD1 is a possible D gene (6 bases). Per the germline V gene, CDR1 is SQVTM and CDR2 is ANQGSEA. V was shortened by 4 bases and J by 5 bases, with 14 bases between the two germline ends. There are 13 residues in the CDR3. DNA for the CDR3: TGCAGCGTTGGTGGGGGCTATGGGACTGAAGCTTTCTTT. Its protein is CSVGGGYGTEAFF.

The chain couples TRBV15 to TRBJ2-1; the match to TRBD2 covers 13 bases. V lost 1 base, J lost 1 base, and 4 bases stayed unmatched. In germline, CDR1 is LNHNV, CDR2 YYDKDF (reference sequence). The CDR3 has 18 amino acids. The CDR3: CATSRGGLAGISYNEQFF. The CDR3 DNA is TGTGCCACCAGCAGAGGGGGACTAGCGGGGATATCCTACAATGAGCAGTTCTTC.

The rearrangement joins TRBV1 to TRBJ2-7. TRBV1 is a listed pseudogene. CDR3 length: 18 amino acids. The CDR3 protein is CTSSPDLMARTSSYEQYF. Here the CDR3 DNA reads TGCACCAGCAGCCCAGACCTAATGGCGCGGACCAGCTCCTACGAGCAGTACTTC.

This clone was seen a single time. V gene TRBV27 combines with J gene TRBJ2-7; D is perhaps TRBD2 (5 bases). The V and J ends lost 0 bases and 9 bases respectively, with 15 bases between them. Germline lookup yields CDR1 MNHEY and CDR2 SMNVEV (reference sequence). CDR3 size: 14 residues. CDR3 DNA: TGTGCCAGCAGTTTATCTGAGGGAAGGAGGAGGCAGTACTTC. It translates to CASSLSEGRRRQYF.

This clone has a handful of counts. This chain uses TRBV25-1 with TRBJ2-5, with D perhaps TRBD2 (6 bases). CDR1 is MGHDK, CDR2 SYGVNS, per germline. Trimming stripped 4 bases from V and 2 bases from J, with 11 bases between. The CDR3 runs to 14 residues. DNA of the CDR3: TGTGCCAGCAGTGTTCGGGGGTTTCAAGAGACCCAGTACTTC. The encoded protein is CASSVRGFQETQYF.

This chain connects TRBV5-6 to TRBJ2-1; TRBD1 or TRBD2 may be the D gene (5 bases each). This CDR3 spans 13 amino acids. The germline V and J ends were trimmed by 4 bases and 8 bases, with 13 bases remaining between them. The germline CDR1 and CDR2 sequences are SGHDT and YYEEEE. The CDR3 here is CASSVGTQYEQFF. The CDR3 DNA reads TGTGCCAGCAGCGTCGGGACCCAGTATGAGCAGTTCTTC.

This clone was detected a few times. The V call is TRBV5-6, the J call TRBJ2-7; weak D call: TRBD2 (6 bases). This CDR3 is 13 amino acids long. The V end was cut by 6 bases, the J end by 1 base, with 11 bases between. Germline loops: CDR1 SGHDT, CDR2 YYEEEE. As DNA, the CDR3 is TGTGCCAGCACCCCCGGGGGTTCCTACGAGCAGTACTTC. Its translation is CASTPGGSYEQYF. Combining the CDR3 with reference TRBV5-6 and TRBJ2-7 gives the whole variable domain DAGVTQSPTHLIKTRGQQVTLRCSPKSGHDTVSWYQQALGQGPQFIFQYYEEEERQRGNFPDRFSGHQFPNYSSELNVNALLLGDSALYLCASTPGGSYEQYFGPGTRLTVT.

This clone was detected only a few times. The rearrangement links TRBV6-1 to TRBJ2-7; 7 bases map to TRBD1. The CDR3 runs 15 residues. The V gene end was trimmed by 8 bases and the J gene end by 0 bases; junction bases not matched to a gene: 10. CDR1 is MNHNS, CDR2 SASEGT, per germline. The CDR3 region is CASHMGQRISYEQYF. Written as DNA, the CDR3 is TGTGCCAGCCATATGGGACAGAGAATCTCCTACGAGCAGTACTTC.

This chain uses TRBV29-1 with TRBJ1-2; D is uncertain. Germline lookup yields CDR1 SQVTM and CDR2 ANQGSEA. This CDR3 has 12 residues. Trimming left V 5 bases short and J 4 bases short, with 11 bases between. CDR3: CSVKATAYGYTF. CDR3 bases: TGCAGCGTTAAGGCCACGGCCTATGGCTACACCTTC.

This chain uses TRBV27 with TRBJ2-1; TRBD2 is a possible D gene (6 bases). V was cut by 2 bases and J by 10 bases, with 15 bases left in between. This CDR3 contains 14 residues. CDR1 MNHEY and CDR2 SMNVEV come from the germline V gene (reference sequence). For the CDR3, the DNA is TGTGCCAGCAGTTTAAGTCAGGCTAGCGCGGAGCAGTTCTTC. As protein: CASSLSQASAEQFF.

As concerns this clone: The same CDR3 also results from other DNA sequences found in this sample. This chain connects TRBV2 to TRBJ2-7; possible D gene TRBD2, 6 bases. CDR1 SNHLY and CDR2 FYNNEI come from the germline V gene. V was pared by 3 bases and J by 3 bases, with 6 bases between. This CDR3 has 12 amino acids. The chain's CDR3 is CASSDGGYEQYF. The CDR3 nucleotides read TGTGCCAGCAGTGACGGGGGCTACGAGCAGTACTTC.

This clone was found once. For the CDR3, the DNA is TGTGCCATCAGTGTAACCCCCGACAGGCTAGGCTCCGGGGAGCTGTTTTTT. As protein: CAISVTPDRLGSGELFF. This chain links TRBV10-3 with TRBJ2-2; a possible D gene is TRBD1 (6 bases). Germline V gene data show CDR1 as ENHRY and CDR2 as SYGVKD. V was clipped by 4 bases and J by 6 bases, with 21 bases between them. The CDR3 consists of 17 residues.